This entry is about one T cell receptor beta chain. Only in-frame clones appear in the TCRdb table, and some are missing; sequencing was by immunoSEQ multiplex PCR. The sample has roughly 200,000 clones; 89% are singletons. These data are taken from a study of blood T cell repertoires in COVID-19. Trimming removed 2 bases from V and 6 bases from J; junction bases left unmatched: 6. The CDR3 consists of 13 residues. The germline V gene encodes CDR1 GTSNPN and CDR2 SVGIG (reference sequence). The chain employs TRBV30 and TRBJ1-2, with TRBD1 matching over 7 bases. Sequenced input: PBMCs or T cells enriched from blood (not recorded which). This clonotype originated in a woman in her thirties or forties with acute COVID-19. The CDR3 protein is CAWSLFRGNGYTF. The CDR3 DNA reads TGTGCCTGGAGTCTCTTCAGGGGGAATGGCTACACCTTC.